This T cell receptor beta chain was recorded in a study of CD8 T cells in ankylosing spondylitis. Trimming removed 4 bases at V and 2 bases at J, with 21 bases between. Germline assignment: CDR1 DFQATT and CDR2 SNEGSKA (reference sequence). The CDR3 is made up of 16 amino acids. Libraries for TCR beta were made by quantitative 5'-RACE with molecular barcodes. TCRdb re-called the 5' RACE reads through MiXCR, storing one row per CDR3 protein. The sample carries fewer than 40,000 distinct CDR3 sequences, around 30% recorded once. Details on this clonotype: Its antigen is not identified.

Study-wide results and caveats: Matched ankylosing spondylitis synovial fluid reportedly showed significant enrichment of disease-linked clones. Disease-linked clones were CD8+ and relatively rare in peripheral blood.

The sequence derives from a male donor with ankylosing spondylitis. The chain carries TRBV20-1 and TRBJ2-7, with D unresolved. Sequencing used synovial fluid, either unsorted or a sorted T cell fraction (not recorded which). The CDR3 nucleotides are TGCAGTGCTAACCCATATGACTCCCCAAAAGCCTACGAGCAGTACTTC. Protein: CSANPYDSPKAYEQYF.